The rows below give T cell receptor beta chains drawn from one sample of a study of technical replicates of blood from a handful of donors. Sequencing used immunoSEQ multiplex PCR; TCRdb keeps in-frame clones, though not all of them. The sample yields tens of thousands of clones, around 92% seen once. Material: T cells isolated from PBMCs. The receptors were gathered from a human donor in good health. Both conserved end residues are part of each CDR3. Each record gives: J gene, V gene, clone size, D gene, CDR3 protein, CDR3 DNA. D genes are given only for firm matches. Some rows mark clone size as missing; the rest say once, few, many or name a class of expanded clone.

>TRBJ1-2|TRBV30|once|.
CAWSPNEVGYTF
TGTGCCTGGAGCCCGAATGAGGTTGGCTACACCTTC
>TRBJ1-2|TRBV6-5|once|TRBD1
CASSYSGQFYGYTF
TGTGCCAGCAGTTACTCGGGACAGTTCTATGGCTACACCTTC
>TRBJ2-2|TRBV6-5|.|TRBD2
CASSYGLAENTGELFF
TGTGCCAGCAGTTACGGACTAGCGGAGAACACCGGGGAGCTGTTTTTT
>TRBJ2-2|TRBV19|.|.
CASSIVPGELFF
TGTGCCAGTAGTATCGTTCCCGGGGAGCTGTTTTTT
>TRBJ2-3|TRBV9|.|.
CASIPSERHTQYF
TGTGCCAGCATCCCTAGCGAGAGGCATACGCAGTATTTT
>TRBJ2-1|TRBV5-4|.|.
CASSFRSYNEQFF
TGTGCCAGCAGCTTCAGGTCCTACAATGAGCAGTTCTTC
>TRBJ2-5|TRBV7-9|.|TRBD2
CASSLAPRTSPVRETQYF
TGTGCCAGCAGCTTAGCACCTAGGACTAGCCCGGTGAGAGAGACCCAGTACTTC
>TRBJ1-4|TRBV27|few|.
CASSLFFPEKLFF
TGTGCCAGCAGTTTATTCTTTCCTGAAAAACTGTTTTTT
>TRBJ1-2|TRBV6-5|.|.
CASSYRGRANYGYTF
TGTGCCAGCAGTTACAGGGGAAGAGCTAACTATGGCTACACCTTC
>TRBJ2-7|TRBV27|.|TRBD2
CASSSWGLAGGFSYEQYF
TGTGCCAGCAGTTCATGGGGACTAGCGGGAGGCTTCTCCTACGAGCAGTACTTC
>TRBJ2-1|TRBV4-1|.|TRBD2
CASSPPFGEGTYNEQFF
TGCGCCAGCAGCCCACCCTTCGGGGAGGGGACGTACAATGAGCAGTTCTTC
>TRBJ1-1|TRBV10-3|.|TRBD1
CATVDRQGTEAFF
TGTGCCACCGTAGACCGACAGGGCACTGAAGCTTTCTTT
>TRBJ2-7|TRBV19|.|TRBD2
CASSIARAGDYEQYF
TGTGCCAGTAGTATAGCTCGAGCGGGAGACTACGAGCAGTACTTC
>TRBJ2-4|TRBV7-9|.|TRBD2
CASSLVEREVENIQYF
TGTGCCAGCAGCTTAGTGGAGCGGGAGGTCGAAAACATTCAGTACTTC
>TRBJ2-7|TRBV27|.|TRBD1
CASSLTGTGTYEQYF
TGTGCCAGCAGTTTAACCGGGACAGGGACCTACGAGCAGTACTTC
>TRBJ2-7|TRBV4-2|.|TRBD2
CASSQEAETSAYEQYF
TGTGCCAGCAGCCAAGAAGCCGAGACTAGCGCCTACGAGCAGTACTTC
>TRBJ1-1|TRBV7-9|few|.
CASSRDSSEAFF
TGTGCCAGCAGCCGTGACAGTAGTGAAGCTTTCTTT
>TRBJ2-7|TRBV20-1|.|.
CSAEGPLEQYF
TGCAGTGCTGAGGGCCCTCTCGAGCAGTACTTC
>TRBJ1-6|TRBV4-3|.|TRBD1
CASSRGTGTENSPLHF
TGCGCCAGCAGCCGCGGGACAGGGACGGAGAATTCACCCCTCCACTTT
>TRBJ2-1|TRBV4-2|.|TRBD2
CASSQDPRLAVYNEQFF
TGTGCCAGCAGCCAAGACCCAAGACTAGCGGTCTACAATGAGCAGTTCTTC
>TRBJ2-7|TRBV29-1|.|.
CSVDESGTYEQYF
TGCAGCGTTGATGAGTCAGGAACCTACGAGCAGTACTTC
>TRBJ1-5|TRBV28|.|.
CASSFLGARQPQHF
TGTGCCAGCAGTTTCCTAGGGGCTCGGCAGCCCCAGCATTTT
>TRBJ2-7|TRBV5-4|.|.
CASRRLLGGGMKQYF
TGTGCCAGCAGAAGACTCCTGGGAGGGGGGATGAAGCAGTACTTC
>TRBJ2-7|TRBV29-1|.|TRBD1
CSLWDRSSYEQYF
TGCAGCCTTTGGGACAGGAGCTCCTACGAGCAGTACTTC
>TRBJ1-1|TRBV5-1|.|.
CASSPSGQRSFTEAFF
TGCGCCAGCAGCCCATCTGGACAGAGAAGCTTTACTGAAGCTTTCTTT
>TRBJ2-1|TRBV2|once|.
CALPPRDLSYNEQFF
TGTGCCCTCCCCCCGAGGGATCTATCCTACAATGAGCAGTTCTTC
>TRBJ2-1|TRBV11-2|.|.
CASSPGTYFYNEQFF
TGTGCCAGCAGCCCCGGGACTTATTTCTACAATGAGCAGTTCTTC
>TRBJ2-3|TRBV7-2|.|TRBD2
CASSSTSGDPGDTQYF
TGTGCCAGCAGCTCAACTAGCGGGGACCCAGGAGATACGCAGTATTTT
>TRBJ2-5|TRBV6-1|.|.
CASTRGRQETQYF
TGTGCCAGCACGCGCGGAAGACAAGAGACCCAGTACTTC
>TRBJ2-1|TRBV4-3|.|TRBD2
CASSLTLAGGNEQFF
TGCGCCAGCAGCCTTACCCTAGCGGGAGGCAATGAGCAGTTCTTC
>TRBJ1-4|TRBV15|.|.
CATSLLAQARNEKLFF
TGTGCCACCAGTCTACTCGCACAGGCTCGTAATGAAAAACTGTTTTTT
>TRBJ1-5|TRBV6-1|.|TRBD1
CASTYDRGNQPQHF
TGTGCCAGCACCTATGACAGGGGCAATCAGCCCCAGCATTTT
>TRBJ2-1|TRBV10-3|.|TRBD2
CAIRGGLAGGANEQFF
TGTGCCATCCGAGGCGGGCTAGCGGGAGGTGCTAATGAGCAGTTCTTC
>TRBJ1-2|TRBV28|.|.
CASSLPSDRGYGYTF
TGTGCCAGCAGTTTGCCCAGTGACCGGGGCTATGGCTACACCTTC
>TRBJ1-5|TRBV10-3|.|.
CAISESRQLQGSEPQHF
TGTGCCATCAGTGAGTCGAGACAACTGCAGGGGTCAGAGCCCCAGCATTTT
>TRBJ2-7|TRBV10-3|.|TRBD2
CAIGERGVPVYEQYF
TGTGCCATCGGTGAGCGGGGAGTCCCCGTCTACGAGCAGTACTTC
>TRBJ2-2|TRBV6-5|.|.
CASSYSLTGAGELFF
TGTGCCAGCAGTTACTCTCTTACGGGGGCCGGGGAGCTGTTTTTT
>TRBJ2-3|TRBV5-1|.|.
CASSPDRPTDTQYF
TGCGCCAGCAGCCCTGACAGGCCTACAGATACGCAGTATTTT
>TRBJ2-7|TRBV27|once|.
CASSTSAGAIHYEQYF
TGTGCCAGCAGTACCTCGGCAGGGGCGATCCACTACGAGCAGTACTTC
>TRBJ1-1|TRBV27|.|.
CASSLSTGLNTEAFF
TGTGCCAGCAGTTTATCGACAGGACTGAACACTGAAGCTTTCTTT
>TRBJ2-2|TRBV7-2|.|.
CASSLAGTGELFF
TGTGCCAGCAGCTTAGCCGGTACGGGGGAGCTGTTTTTT
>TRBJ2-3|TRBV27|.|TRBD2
CASSLMRGATDTQYF
TGTGCCAGCAGTTTAATGCGGGGGGCCACAGATACGCAGTATTTT
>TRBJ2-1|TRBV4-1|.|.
CASSQWTSNEQFF
TGCGCCAGCAGCCAGTGGACTTCCAATGAGCAGTTCTTC
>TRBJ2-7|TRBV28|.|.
CASSSGTQYYEQYF
TGTGCCAGCAGTTCCGGGACTCAATACTACGAGCAGTACTTC
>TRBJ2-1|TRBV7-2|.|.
CASSLSSSYNEQFF
TGTGCCAGCAGCTTATCGAGCTCCTACAATGAGCAGTTCTTC
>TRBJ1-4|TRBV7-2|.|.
CASSHVEGPTNEKLFF
TGTGCCAGCAGCCACGTGGAGGGACCAACTAATGAAAAACTGTTTTTT
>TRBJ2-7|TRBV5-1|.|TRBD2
CASSLPTSGGYEQYF
TGCGCCAGCAGCTTGCCCACTAGCGGGGGCTACGAGCAGTACTTC